The T cell receptor beta chain described here comes from a study of blood T cell repertoires in COVID-19. Study-level background: Acute and convalescent COVID-19 samples came from the United States, Italy and Spain. PBMCs, B-cell-depleted T cells, or T cells were the source of the cDNA or gDNA that made up the material.

In the original analysis: Nucleated cell number was recorded as an estimate derived from reference gene primer amplification. Clones were sequenced by immunoSEQ multiplex PCR, and TCRdb holds only the in-frame ones, with some missing. D and trimming were read from the DNA, whereas the V and J calls and clone size are those reported in that table. The profile shows about 130,000 clones, under 90% of them singletons. Trimming removed 6 bases at V and 3 bases at J, with 12 bases between. Germline V gene data show CDR1 as KGHSH and CDR2 as LQKENI. The CDR3 runs 13 residues. Sequenced sample: peripheral blood. The J gene is TRBJ2-7, the V gene TRBV18, with a possible D match to TRBD1 (6 bases). This clonotype was obtained from a woman aged 55-70 years with acute or convalescent COVID-19. The CDR3 bases are TGTGCCAGCTCCCCTCAGGACAGCTACGAGCAGTACTTC. Translated: CASSPQDSYEQYF.